The present TCR beta chain was sequenced within a study of cytomegalovirus exposure and HLA in healthy donors. Germline V gene lookup returns CDR1 LNHDA and CDR2 SQIVND (reference sequence). The V end lost 3 bases, the J end lost 7 bases, and 22 bases lay between the germline ends. This CDR3 comprises 16 residues. The method was immunoSEQ multiplex PCR; TCRdb's version includes in-frame clones alone and lacks a portion of them. Seen here are some 170,000 clones, 95% to 96% observed once, and the top ten hold approximately 0.97%. Sequences were obtained from PBMCs. This TCR was recovered from a woman aged 18-29 years in good health and CMV-seronegative. The chain joins TRBV19 to TRBJ2-7, with D perhaps matching TRBD2 (6 bases). CDR3 DNA sequence: TGTGCCAGTAGTATCGGATCCAGGGCGGGGATAATGGAGCAGTACTTC. Translating it yields CASSIGSRAGIMEQYF. Drawing the rest from reference TRBV19 and TRBJ2-7, the complete variable domain is DGGITQSPKYLFRKEGQNVTLSCEQNLNHDAMYWYRQDPGQGLRLIYYSQIVNDFQKGDIAEGYSVSREKKESFPLTVTSAQKNPTAFYLCASSIGSRAGIMEQYFGPGTRLTVT.